This record concerns one T cell receptor beta chain sequence. The CDR3 spans 19 residues. V gave up 0 bases and J gave up 2 bases; unmatched junction bases: 12. The germline V gene encodes CDR1 MGHRA and CDR2 YSYEKL. This entry is derived from a study of blood T cell repertoires in COVID-19. Across the study: From T cells, B-cell-depleted T cells, or PBMCs came the material, which was cDNA or gDNA.

One Seattle source followed patients from active infection through their disease course. As originally analysed: Counts of nucleated cells, estimated from reference gene primer amplification, were obtained. This table comes from immunoSEQ multiplex PCR, and its TCRdb copy is limited to in-frame clones, with some not included. That table supplies the V and J calls and clone size; D and trimming were determined from the DNA. The sample has 95,000 to 120,000 clones; roughly 85% are singletons. The sequenced sample was peripheral blood. The chain combines TRBV4-1 with TRBJ1-1; 10 bases match TRBD1. This sequence originates from a woman aged 60-75 years with COVID-19, enrolled during active disease. CDR3 nucleotide sequence: TGCGCCAGCAGCCAAGATGGGGGACAGGGGATAGGGTCTAACACTGAAGCTTTCTTT. Its translation: CASSQDGGQGIGSNTEAFF.